A single sample gave rise to the 14 T cell receptor beta chains below, sequenced in a study of control samples from healthy donors and cancer patients. Here immunoSEQ multiplex PCR was the method, and the copy in TCRdb shows in-frame clones only, minus some. The data hold fewer than 40,000 clones, with under 95% observed a single time. Sequenced: PBMCs. These receptors all come from a man between 35 and 55 years old with colorectal cancer.

V usage is TRBV6-5 and J usage is TRBJ1-2; D is unresolved. Germline V gene sequence: CDR1 MNHEY, CDR2 SVGAGI. The length of the CDR3 is 12 residues. V was pared by 7 bases and J by 8 bases, with 14 bases between. The CDR3 loop reads CASKGRSEGYTF. CDR3 coding DNA: TGTGCCAGCAAGGGTCGTTCTGAAGGCTACACCTTC.

This chain links TRBV7-9 with TRBJ1-4, with 9 bases identical to TRBD1. The CDR3 consists of 15 residues. The V gene's germline CDR1 is SEHNR and CDR2 FQNEAQ (reference sequence). The J segment lost 7 bases and the V segment lost 5 bases, leaving 8 bases of the junction unmatched. This CDR3 is CASSPAGQGREKLFF. The CDR3 DNA sequence: TGTGCCAGCAGCCCCGCGGGACAGGGTCGTGAAAAACTGTTTTTT.

The chain has TRBV7-3 and TRBJ2-1; TRBD2 aligns across 10 bases. The CDR3 covers 15 residues. V was pared by 4 bases and J by 5 bases, with 5 bases of the junction left unmatched. From germline, CDR1 is SGHTA and CDR2 FQGTGA. The CDR3 is CASSYTSGAHNEQFF. In nucleotides, the CDR3 is TGTGCCAGCAGCTACACTAGCGGGGCGCACAATGAGCAGTTCTTC.

This clone was detected a few times. The chain carries TRBV6-1 and TRBJ1-5; D is ambiguous. Germline V gives CDR1 MNHNS, CDR2 SASEGT. Trimming took 0 bases from V and 5 from J, leaving 14 bases between them. This CDR3 is 16 amino acids long. CDR3 region: CASSEALEGGYQPQHF. The CDR3 DNA sequence: TGTGCCAGCAGTGAAGCCCTGGAGGGAGGCTATCAGCCCCAGCATTTT.

The chain is built from TRBV2 and TRBJ1-1; D remains ambiguous. V was shortened by 4 bases and J by 1 base, with 7 bases between the two germline ends. The V gene's germline CDR1 is SNHLY and CDR2 FYNNEI. CDR3 length: 13 residues. This CDR3 reads CASSGKKNTEAFF. In DNA, the CDR3 is TGTGCCAGCAGTGGTAAAAAGAACACTGAAGCTTTCTTT.

This sequence joins TRBV3-1 (or the pseudogene TRBV3-2) and TRBJ1-2; maybe TRBD1 (6 bases). The length of the CDR3 is 14 residues. Per the germline V gene, CDR1 is LGHDT and CDR2 is YNNKEL (reference sequence). Trimming pared 4 bases from V and 8 bases from J, leaving 17 bases between. Here the CDR3 reads CASSRQGNGRGYTF. The CDR3 nucleotides are TGTGCCAGCAGCCGTCAGGGGAACGGCAGGGGCTACACCTTC.

The gene calls are TRBV11-3 and TRBJ2-7, with D unclear. V was cut by 5 bases and J by 4 bases, with 12 bases left in between. The CDR3 has 13 amino acids. Germline V lookup: CDR1 SGHNT, CDR2 YENEEA. The CDR3, as DNA: TGTGCCAGCAGCCAAGCTTCCCTTTACGAGCAGTACTTC. It encodes CASSQASLYEQYF.

The chain recombines TRBV9 with TRBJ2-1; 10 bases are a match to TRBD2. Unmatched junction bases numbered 8, after V lost 0 bases and J lost 5 bases. Germline assignment: CDR1 SGDLS and CDR2 YYNGEE. The CDR3 contains 17 residues. CDR3 sequence (DNA): TGTGCCAGCAGCGTAGGCAGAAGCGGGGGGGCTGACAATGAGCAGTTCTTC. Translation: CASSVGRSGGADNEQFF. Full variable domain (remainder filled in from reference TRBV9 and TRBJ2-1): DSGVTQTPKHLITATGQRVTLRCSPRSGDLSVYWYQQSLDQGLQFLIQYYNGEERAKGNILERFSAQQFPDLHSELNLSSLELGDSALYFCASSVGRSGGADNEQFFGPGTRLTVL.

The chain uses TRBV6-5 and TRBJ1-6; 7 bases line up with TRBD1. The CDR3 has 16 amino acids. Trimming removed 4 bases from V and 7 bases from J; junction bases left unmatched: 10. CDR1 is MNHEY and CDR2 is SVGAGI in the germline V gene. CDR3 sequence reads: CASSSGQSRRNSPLHF. The CDR3 DNA reads TGTGCCAGCAGTTCGGGACAGTCTCGCCGAAATTCACCCCTCCACTTT.

The gene calls are TRBV7-3 and TRBJ2-3; TRBD1 agrees at 7 bases. The CDR3 is 15 amino acids. Germline assignment: CDR1 SGHTA and CDR2 FQGTGA. V lost 1 base to trimming and J lost 0 bases; unmatched junction nucleotides: 1. CDR3 amino acids: CASSLRGQSTDTQYF. CDR3 in DNA: TGTGCCAGCAGCTTAAGGGGACAGAGCACAGATACGCAGTATTTT. Drawing the rest from reference TRBV7-3 and TRBJ2-3, the complete variable domain is GAGVSQTPSNKVTEKGKYVELRCDPISGHTALYWYRQSLGQGPEFLIYFQGTGAADDSGLPNDRFFAVRPEGSVSTLKIQRTERGDSAVYLCASSLRGQSTDTQYFGPGTRLTVL.

The rearrangement uses TRBV5-4 and TRBJ1-2; possible D gene TRBD1, 6 bases. Germline V gene data show CDR1 as SGHNT and CDR2 as YYREEE (reference sequence). The CDR3 is 16 amino acids. V was trimmed by 2 bases and J by 0 bases, leaving 14 bases between them. CDR3 protein: CASSFWGLDTNYGYTF. CDR3 coding DNA: TGTGCCAGCAGCTTTTGGGGGCTCGACACTAACTATGGCTACACCTTC.

The V gene is TRBV11-2, the J gene TRBJ1-3; D not resolved. Between the trimmed V and J ends, which lost 8 bases and 7 bases, there was a span of 18 bases. From germline, CDR1 is SGHAT and CDR2 FQNNGV. CDR3 size: 14 residues. CDR3 in DNA: TGTGCCAGCGGCCCCACGCAGCAGACCAACACCATATATTTT. This gives the protein CASGPTQQTNTIYF. Drawing the rest from reference TRBV11-2 and TRBJ1-3, the complete variable domain is EAGVAQSPRYKIIEKRQSVAFWCNPISGHATLYWYQQILGQGPKLLIQFQNNGVVDDSQLPKDRFSAERLKGVDSTLKIQPAKLEDSAVYLCASGPTQQTNTIYFGEGSWLTVV.

CDR3 nucleotides: TGTGCCAGCACTCCCGGGGACGGCGAGCAGTACTTC. This gives the protein CASTPGDGEQYF. This chain joins TRBV6-5 and TRBJ2-7; D tentatively fits TRBD1 or TRBD2 (5 bases each). The CDR3 totals 12 residues. Germline V lookup: CDR1 MNHEY, CDR2 SVGAGI. V lost 7 bases, J lost 6 bases, and 13 bases lay in between.

This chain connects TRBV10-3 to TRBJ1-6; TRBD1 might be the D (5 bases). CDR1 is ENHRY and CDR2 is SYGVKD in the germline V gene. This CDR3 spans 15 amino acids. Trimming stripped 6 bases from V and 7 bases from J, with 16 bases between. The CDR3 nucleotides are TGTGCCATCAGCGCCAATCGGGGGGAAAATTCACCCCTCCACTTT. Its translation: CAISANRGENSPLHF.